The T cell receptor (beta chain) described here comes from a study of T-cell memory formation after mild COVID-19. Whole-study results and caveats: Clones shrinking from day 15 to 85 showed even CD4/CD8 mixes; later expanders tilted CD4+. CM and EM subsets held most contracting CD4+ clones; EMRA held CD8+ ones.

After 5'RACE with constant-segment primers, TCR alpha and TCR beta cDNA libraries carrying sample barcodes and UMIs were obtained. MiXCR, applied by TCRdb to the 5' RACE reads, yields one record per CDR3 protein. The table has about 360,000 distinct CDR3 sequences, approximately 14% seen once. On this clonotype itself: Its target is not known.

Germline V gene lookup returns CDR1 SGHVS and CDR2 FNYEAQ. The CDR3 runs 14 residues. Trimming cost V 2 bases and J 5 bases; bases outside gene matches: 2. The sequence was collected from a man younger than 30 who had mild COVID-19 (a few samples of this study predate the infection). Cell type and time point are not known. Material for sequencing was PBMCs or a T cell subset sorted from them (not recorded which). The chain joins TRBV7-6 to TRBJ2-3; 9 bases match TRBD2. The CDR3 spells CASSLIAGEDTQYF. CDR3 coding DNA: TGTGCCAGCAGCTTAATAGCGGGGGAAGATACGCAGTATTTT.